This is a list of T cell receptor beta chains from one sample in a study of spatial heterogeneity in lung cancer. TCRdb re-derived calls from the 5' RACE reads in MiXCR, one entry per CDR3 protein. The sample lists tens of thousands of distinct CDR3 sequences, around 11% occurring once. The material sequenced was PBMCs, taken at follow-up. The source of these receptors is a male donor with early-stage non-small cell lung cancer. Each CDR3 is given with its conserved first and last residue. The D gene is left open where the match is weak. Part of the rows lack a size; the others show once, few, many or a class for expanded clones.

clone size	V gene	D gene	J gene	CDR3 DNA	CDR3 protein
few	TRBV7-8	TRBD2	TRBJ2-2	TGTGCCAGCAGCCCCACTAGCGGAGGCGCCGGGGAGCTGTTTTTT	CASSPTSGGAGELFF
few	TRBV5-1	TRBD1	TRBJ2-6	TGCGCCAGCAGCTGGACAGGCTCTGGGGCCAACGTCCTGACTTTC	CASSWTGSGANVLTF
-	TRBV20-1	-	TRBJ2-1	TGCAGTGCTAGAGTCGCTACCATGGGGGACAATGAGCAGTTCTTC	CSARVATMGDNEQFF
-	TRBV10-3	TRBD2	TRBJ2-1	TGTGCCATCAGGGGAACGAGCGGGGCCGACAATGAGCAGTTCTTC	CAIRGTSGADNEQFF
few	TRBV12-3/TRBV12-4	-	TRBJ2-7	TGTGCCAGCGGGCGACAGTCCTACGAGCAGTACTTC	CASGRQSYEQYF
-	TRBV6-1	TRBD1	TRBJ1-2	TGTGCCAGCACCCGGACAGGCATCTCCCATGGCTACACCTTC	CASTRTGISHGYTF
-	TRBV14	TRBD2	TRBJ2-5	TGTGCCAGCAGCCAAGTGGGACTAAGAATCCAAGAGACCCAGTACTTC	CASSQVGLRIQETQYF
-	TRBV7-2	-	TRBJ2-1	TGTGCCAGCAGCCTTTCCTGGGACAATGAGCAGTTCTTC	CASSLSWDNEQFF
many	TRBV4-2	-	TRBJ1-1	TGTGCCAGCAGCCCCTCGCGAGAAGGGAAGAACACTGAAGCTTTCTTT	CASSPSREGKNTEAFF
-	TRBV5-1	-	TRBJ2-7	TGCGCCAGCAGCTTGTCGGCTAATTACGAGCAGTACTTC	CASSLSANYEQYF
many	TRBV12-3/TRBV12-4	-	TRBJ2-7	TGTGCCAGCAGAGGTTCGGGCAACAAAAACTACGAGCAGTACTTC	CASRGSGNKNYEQYF
-	TRBV7-2	-	TRBJ1-5	TGTGCCAGCAGCTTAGATCAGGGGCAGGGGCAGCCCCAGCATTTT	CASSLDQGQGQPQHF
-	TRBV7-2	-	TRBJ2-5	TGTGCCAGCAGCTTAGCGCGAGGAGGGGAGGAGACCCAGTACTTC	CASSLARGGEETQYF
many	TRBV27	-	TRBJ2-7	TGTGCCAGCAGTTTCAGAGAAGTCTACGAGCAGTACTTC	CASSFREVYEQYF
many	TRBV5-5	-	TRBJ1-2	TGTGCCAGCAGCTTGGGGACGGCTAACTATGGCTACACCTTC	CASSLGTANYGYTF
many	TRBV12-3/TRBV12-4	-	TRBJ1-4	TGTGCCAGCAGTTTTAGTGCAACTAATGAAAAACTGTTTTTT	CASSFSATNEKLFF
many	TRBV25-1	TRBD1	TRBJ2-7	TGTGCCAGCAGTGCGCTGGGGGGACAGGGGATGTACGAGCAGTACTTC	CASSALGGQGMYEQYF